This entry describes one T cell receptor beta chain. What it binds is unknown. This sample is part of a study of T cell responses to AZD1222 COVID-19 vaccine. Points from the study as a whole: With two AZD1222 doses given, Spike-specific TCR breadth and depth both rose. The reported proportion of spike-specific TCRs targeting unmutated variant regions was nearly half.

Produced via immunoSEQ multiplex PCR; TCRdb's table is partial and in-frame only. The data contain approximately 77,000 clones, 80% to 90% of them seen just once; the ten biggest clones take up 3.4%. Second doses that came at about 4 or about 12 weeks were put together. Per the germline V gene, CDR1 is SGHRS and CDR2 is YFSETQ. The junction had 6 bases not matched to a gene; V was cut back by 3 bases and J by 6 bases. The CDR3 is 14 amino acids. This clonotype was obtained from an adult who received the AZD1222 COVID-19 vaccine. V and J are TRBV5-1 and TRBJ2-7, with TRBD1 identical over 10 bases. Here the sequenced sample was peripheral blood, taken 28 days after the second AZD1222 dose. The chain's CDR3 is CASSSRTGGFEQYF. The CDR3 DNA reads as TGCGCCAGCAGCTCCCGGACAGGGGGATTCGAGCAGTACTTC.